One and the same sample provided the 5 T cell receptor beta chains below, sequenced in a study of T-cell memory formation after mild COVID-19. TCRdb re-called the 5' RACE reads through MiXCR, storing one row per CDR3 protein. Of 240,000 or so distinct CDR3 sequences listed, approximately 9% were seen once; the top ten hold around a fifth. Sequencing was performed on PBMCs or a T cell subset sorted from them (not recorded which). These receptors were obtained from a man younger than 35 who had mild COVID-19 (a few samples of this study predate the infection). Cell type and time point are not known.

This clonotype was recorded at least ten times. The chain couples TRBV12-3 or TRBV12-4 to TRBJ2-7; 8 nucleotides align to TRBD1. Trimming took 6 bases from V and 6 from J; bases not matched to a gene: 4. This CDR3 contains 12 residues. The CDR3 nucleotides read TGTGCCAGCAGCGCGACAGGGGCCGAGCAGTACGTC. Protein: CASSATGAEQYV.

The chain is built from TRBV2 and TRBJ2-5, with a weak D call TRBD2 (7 bases). Trimming shortened V by 2 bases and J by 7 bases, and 17 bases separated the two germline ends. The CDR3 consists of 15 residues. Germline lookup yields CDR1 SNHLY and CDR2 FYNNEI. The CDR3 DNA reads as TGTGCCAGCAGTGAACCCAGAGGGGGGGCCGGGACCCAGTACTTC. Translating it yields CASSEPRGGAGTQYF.

V is TRBV20-1 and J is TRBJ1-2; 10 bases match TRBD1. Trimming removed 3 bases from V and 6 bases from J; junction bases left unmatched: 13. The CDR3 is 16 amino acids. Germline assignment: CDR1 DFQATT and CDR2 SNEGSKA (reference sequence). CDR3: CSASNSGTGEDNGYTF. DNA of the CDR3: TGCAGTGCTAGTAACTCCGGGACAGGGGAGGATAATGGCTACACCTTC.

This clonotype turned up a few times. DNA for the CDR3: TGCGCCAGCAGCCAAGATTACCGCCGGGACCGAACTGAAGCTTTCTTT. Amino acids: CASSQDYRRDRTEAFF. This chain uses TRBV4-3 with TRBJ1-1; a possible D gene is TRBD1 (5 bases). The CDR3 has 16 amino acids. V was shortened by 0 bases and J by 5 bases, with 16 bases between the two germline ends. Germline CDR1 is LGHNA and CDR2 is YSLEER.

The rearrangement uses TRBV28 and TRBJ1-5; unclear D gene. CDR3 size: 14 residues. The germline V gene encodes CDR1 MDHEN and CDR2 SYDVKM. Trimming took 6 bases from V and 10 from J, leaving 19 bases between them. The CDR3 loop reads CASSTRSAIIPQHF. CDR3 bases: TGTGCCAGCAGCACCAGGTCCGCGATTATACCCCAGCATTTT.